This is a list of T cell receptor beta chains from one sample in a study of monozygotic twins with inflammatory bowel disease. Reprocessing the 5' RACE reads, TCRdb reports a single entry for every CDR3 protein and omits DNA. This listing includes roughly 200,000 distinct CDR3 sequences. Sequencing was done on a sample of blood. Every receptor here comes from a human donor with ulcerative colitis or Crohn's disease, or a healthy co-twin of an affected twin (not recorded which). Both conserved end residues are part of each CDR3. The size of a clone is reported for some rows only, either as once, few or many, or as a class for expanded clones.

TRBV7-2,NA,TRBJ1-3,CASSTGFGNTIYF
TRBV6-5,NA,TRBJ2-3,CASSNNGYTQYF
TRBV9,NA,TRBJ2-7,CASSVGTGINYEQYF
TRBV12-3/TRBV12-4,NA,TRBJ1-5,CASSAAVGSNQPQHF
TRBV4-1,NA,TRBJ2-2,CASSRDLRDTGLGELFF
TRBV4-2,NA,TRBJ2-7,CASSLGLAGGRSYEQYF
TRBV12-3/TRBV12-4,NA,TRBJ2-5,CASSLGGSETQYF
TRBV4-1,NA,TRBJ1-1,CASSYGGGRMNTEAFF
TRBV6-5,NA,TRBJ2-7,CASSYSVRRQSYSYEQYF
TRBV3-1,NA,TRBJ2-3,CASKRRGTDTQYF
TRBV11-2,NA,TRBJ2-1,CASSRDGYNEQFF
TRBV28,NA,TRBJ1-1,CASTADRATEAFF
TRBV7-6,NA,TRBJ2-7,CASSPTSGRTNEQYF
TRBV30,NA,TRBJ1-4,CAWSVLKSATNEKLFF
TRBV19,NA,TRBJ1-4,CASRSPGQTNEKLFF
TRBV24-1,NA,TRBJ2-3,CATSEGQGSTDTQYF
TRBV7-2,NA,TRBJ1-1,CASSAGAMNTEAFF
TRBV5-6,NA,TRBJ2-4,CASSPSPNDWDIQYF
TRBV7-2,NA,TRBJ1-2,CASSLEGLNGYTF
TRBV5-1,NA,TRBJ1-4,CASSADLLNEKLFF
TRBV28,NA,TRBJ2-5,CASSGQGIETQYF
TRBV12-3/TRBV12-4,NA,TRBJ1-5,CASSLGGEEQPQHF
TRBV5-5,NA,TRBJ1-1,CASSPHELQGAEAFF
TRBV20-1,NA,TRBJ2-7,CSAREGTKDYEQYF
TRBV30,NA,TRBJ2-1,CAWSVGASPYNEQFF
TRBV6-2/TRBV6-3,NA,TRBJ2-4,CASSPGTSLNIQYF
TRBV5-1,NA,TRBJ2-1,CASSLESWSGRGSYNEQFF
TRBV11-2,NA,TRBJ2-1,CASSMTSGRTNEQFF
TRBV7-2,NA,TRBJ1-1,CASSTISPNTEAFF
TRBV5-6,NA,TRBJ2-7,CASSPGTVGSYEQYF
TRBV6-5,NA,TRBJ2-7,CASSYGQGNTYEQYF
TRBV6-1,NA,TRBJ2-1,CASSEMTSRFF
TRBV10-2,NA,TRBJ1-1,CASSERGAQGAEAFF
TRBV10-3,NA,TRBJ2-1,CAITPPASGYNEQFF
TRBV20-1,NA,TRBJ2-5,CSADGSLLLRQETQYF
TRBV6-1,NA,TRBJ1-2,CASGGPLEHGYTF
TRBV12-3/TRBV12-4,NA,TRBJ1-6,CASSLGGFHSPLHF
TRBV5-5,NA,TRBJ1-2,CASSLRADNYGYTF
TRBV14,NA,TRBJ2-1,CASGQSYNEQFF
TRBV5-1,NA,TRBJ2-7,CASSPTGHRDEQYF
TRBV29-1,NA,TRBJ2-2,CSVGGQPNTGELFF
TRBV5-1,NA,TRBJ1-1,CASSSGSNTEAFF
TRBV12-3/TRBV12-4,NA,TRBJ1-5,CASSPSGFNRNQPQHF
TRBV20-1,NA,TRBJ2-7,CSARKDMPRGSYEQYF
TRBV29-1,medium-sized,TRBJ2-1,CSVERTSGRSRLGEQFF
TRBV12-3/TRBV12-4,NA,TRBJ1-2,CASSPWGGVGYGYTF
TRBV29-1,NA,TRBJ2-3,CSVTDYRKYDTQYF
TRBV20-1,NA,TRBJ2-3,CSARDRSGGDTDTQYF
TRBV2,NA,TRBJ1-6,CASRPMRTGNSPLHF
TRBV29-1,NA,TRBJ1-4,CSVWGPGEKLFF
TRBV15,NA,TRBJ2-3,CATSRENSAPSTDTQYF
TRBV6-5,NA,TRBJ1-6,CASSYGRQGISPLHF
TRBV7-2,NA,TRBJ1-1,CASSLIRTNTEAFF
TRBV4-3,NA,TRBJ2-3,CASSQDPPGTGGTDTQYF
TRBV20-1,NA,TRBJ2-7,CSASISEHLEQYF
TRBV12-3/TRBV12-4,NA,TRBJ2-7,CASSPGGRQYF